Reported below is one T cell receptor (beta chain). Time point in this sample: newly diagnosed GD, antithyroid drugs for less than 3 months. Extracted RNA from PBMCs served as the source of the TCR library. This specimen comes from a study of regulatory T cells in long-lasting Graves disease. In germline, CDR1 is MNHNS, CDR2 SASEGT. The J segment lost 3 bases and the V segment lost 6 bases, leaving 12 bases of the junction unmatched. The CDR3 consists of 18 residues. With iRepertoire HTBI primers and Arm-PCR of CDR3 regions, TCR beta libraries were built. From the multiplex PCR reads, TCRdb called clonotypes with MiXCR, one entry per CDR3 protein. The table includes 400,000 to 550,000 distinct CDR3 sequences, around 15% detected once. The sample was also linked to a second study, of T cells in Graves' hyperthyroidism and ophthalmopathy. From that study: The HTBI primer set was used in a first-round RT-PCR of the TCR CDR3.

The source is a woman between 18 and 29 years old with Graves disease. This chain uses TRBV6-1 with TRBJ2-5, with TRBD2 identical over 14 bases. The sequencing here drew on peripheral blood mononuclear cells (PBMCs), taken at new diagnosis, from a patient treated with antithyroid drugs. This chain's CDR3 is CASSSRTSGRTQKETQYF. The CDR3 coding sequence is TGTGCCAGCAGCTCCCGGACTAGCGGGAGGACTCAAAAAGAGACCCAGTACTTC.